A single sample gave rise to the 2 T cell receptor beta chains below, sequenced in a study of T cells after yellow fever vaccination. TCRdb independently ran MiXCR on the 5' RACE reads; one entry per CDR3 protein. Of 110,000 to 150,000 distinct CDR3 sequences listed, under 7% were seen once; the top ten hold over 0.55%. The input for sequencing was CD4+ T cells sorted from PBMCs, taken 10 days after the yellow fever booster vaccination. Receptor source: a man younger than 40 who received the YFV17D yellow fever vaccine.

This clonotype was counted ten times or more. V and J are TRBV7-2 and TRBJ2-4; a weak D match, TRBD2 (6 bases). V was shortened by 5 bases and J by 2 bases, with 19 bases between the two germline ends. The length of the CDR3 is 17 residues. The germline gives CDR1 SGHTA, CDR2 FQGNSA. In DNA, the CDR3 is TGTGCCAGCAGCCACCATCCTAGGAGGGATTCCAAAAACATTCAGTACTTC. Protein: CASSHHPRRDSKNIQYF.

This clonotype was observed many times. The gene calls are TRBV4-2 and TRBJ2-5; a possible D gene is TRBD1 (6 bases). V dropped 1 base and J dropped 5 bases, with 17 bases sitting between them. The V gene's germline CDR1 is LGHNA and CDR2 YNFKEQ. The CDR3 extends over 16 amino acids. The CDR3: CASSQGPIQGIETQYF. CDR3 bases: TGTGCCAGCAGCCAAGGACCTATACAGGGTATTGAGACCCAGTACTTC.